A single sample is the source of the 12 T cell receptor beta chains below, sequenced in a study of monozygotic twins with inflammatory bowel disease. After re-calling the 5' RACE reads, TCRdb lists one entry per CDR3 protein, DNA absent. The sample totals about 200,000 distinct CDR3 sequences. What was sequenced was blood. Every receptor here comes from a human donor with ulcerative colitis or Crohn's disease, or a healthy co-twin of an affected twin (not recorded which).

The V gene is TRBV4-2, the J gene TRBJ2-1; the D gene TCRdb calls, TRBD2, cannot be checked with no DNA. Per germline, CDR1 LGHNA and CDR2 YNFKEQ. The CDR3 loop spans 15 amino acids. CDR3 sequence: CASSQELAGYNEQFF.

The chain uses TRBV5-1 and TRBJ2-1; TCRdb lists TRBD1, though no DNA is available to test this call. This CDR3 has 15 amino acids. Germline loops: CDR1 SGHRS, CDR2 YFSETQ. CDR3 protein: CASSLEGQGYNEQFF.

The V gene is TRBV12-3 or TRBV12-4, the J gene TRBJ1-1; the TCRdb D gene call, TRBD1, has no DNA to confirm it. The CDR3 has 13 residues. This CDR3 reads CASSAYRGQGAFF.

CDR3 sequence reads: CASNAGGRVLDQPQHF. The genes are TRBV6-1 and TRBJ1-5; there is no DNA to check the TCRdb D call of TRBD1. The germline gives CDR1 MNHNS, CDR2 SASEGT. This CDR3 region has 16 residues.

The V call is TRBV7-2, the J call TRBJ2-7; the D call from TCRdb, TRBD2, cannot be confirmed without DNA. The CDR3 covers 17 residues. CDR1 and CDR2 (germline): SGHTA, FQGNSA. The CDR3: CASSLGHPSGSGYEQYF.

CDR3 amino acids: CASSPGTGGREAFF. The gene calls are TRBV7-3 and TRBJ1-1; TCRdb's D call, TRBD1, is unchecked because there is no DNA. This CDR3 comprises 14 residues. Germline V lookup: CDR1 SGHTA, CDR2 FQGTGA.

The V gene is TRBV7-2, the J gene TRBJ2-1; without DNA, the TCRdb call of TRBD1 cannot be checked. The CDR3 is made up of 14 amino acids. The germline V gene has CDR1 SGHTA and CDR2 FQGNSA. CDR3 amino acids: CASSRGVSYNEQFF.

The chain uses TRBV6-5 and TRBJ2-7; TCRdb reports TRBD1, a call that lacks DNA to check it against. This CDR3 region has 14 residues. CDR1 is MNHEY and CDR2 is SVGAGI in the germline V gene. The chain's CDR3 is CASSYSTGGNEQYF.

The chain links TRBV18 to TRBJ1-3. Germline assignment: CDR1 KGHSH and CDR2 LQKENI. The CDR3 loop spans 15 amino acids. The CDR3 region is CASSPTQHSGNTIYF.

This chain uses TRBV12-3 or TRBV12-4 with TRBJ1-1. This CDR3 has 14 residues. CDR3 region: CASSTGEGLTEAFF.

The chain combines TRBV5-1 with TRBJ2-2; the TCRdb D gene call, TRBD1, has no DNA to confirm it. The CDR3 totals 16 residues. Germline V gene lookup returns CDR1 SGHRS and CDR2 YFSETQ. The CDR3 spells CASSDRTNRNTGELFF.

The genes are TRBV6-6 and TRBJ1-1; TCRdb gives TRBD1 as the D gene, but with no DNA this cannot be confirmed. In germline, CDR1 is MNHNY, CDR2 SVGAGI (reference sequence). This CDR3 region has 13 residues. The CDR3 loop is CASSWGWDTEAFF.